The next 29 T cell receptor beta chains were all read from a single sample in a study of blood T cell repertoires in COVID-19. Using immunoSEQ multiplex PCR, the repertoire was profiled, and TCRdb retains in-frame clones only, with some absent. Of fewer than 250,000 clones listed, roughly nine tenths are singletons. The sample consisted of peripheral blood. The receptor source for this set is a man aged 40-49 years with acute or convalescent COVID-19.

This clone has only one observation. The chain uses TRBV6-6 and TRBJ1-6; D gene unclear. CDR1 and CDR2 (germline): MNHNY, SVGAGI (reference sequence). The CDR3 extends over 15 amino acids. V shed 8 bases and J shed 8 bases, with 19 bases lying between them. The CDR3 sequence: CASRLDAFGDSPLHF. In DNA, the CDR3 is TGTGCCAGCCGACTAGACGCCTTCGGGGATTCACCCCTCCACTTT.

The chain uses TRBV27 and TRBJ2-1; maybe TRBD1 (5 bases). CDR3 length equals 17 residues. V was cut by 5 bases and J by 1 base, with 18 bases left in between. The V gene's germline CDR1 is MNHEY and CDR2 SMNVEV (reference sequence). CDR3 loop: CASSVEPWTRSYNEQFF. Here the CDR3 DNA reads TGTGCCAGCAGTGTCGAACCGTGGACACGTTCCTACAATGAGCAGTTCTTC.

The chain couples TRBV24-1 to TRBJ2-2; 7 positions agree with TRBD1. The V gene end was trimmed by 10 bases and the J gene end by 4 bases; junction bases not matched to a gene: 8. Germline CDR1 KGHDR, CDR2 SFDVKD. This CDR3 comprises 14 residues. The CDR3 DNA reads TGTGCCACTTCCCGACAGGGAATCACCGGGGAGCTGTTTTTT. This gives the protein CATSRQGITGELFF.

The chain carries TRBV5-4 and TRBJ1-2, with TRBD1 as a possible D gene (6 bases). The V end was cut by 0 bases, the J end by 12 bases, with 12 bases between. The length of the CDR3 is 12 residues. Germline V gene lookup returns CDR1 SGHNT and CDR2 YYREEE (reference sequence). CDR3 DNA: TGTGCCAGCAGCTTGGGACAGGCCCCGCACACCTTC. Translation: CASSLGQAPHTF.

This chain connects TRBV5-8 to TRBJ2-3, with D hard to call. Germline V lookup: CDR1 SGHTS, CDR2 YDEGEE. The CDR3 is made up of 17 amino acids. Trimming pared 3 bases from V and 4 bases from J, leaving 21 bases between. DNA for the CDR3: TGTGCCAGCAGCTCCGCCCATAAGACAAGCCTGCCAGATACGCAGTATTTT. Its translation: CASSSAHKTSLPDTQYF. Based on the CDR3 plus reference TRBV5-8 and TRBJ2-3, the full variable domain is EAGVTQSPTHLIKTRGQQATLRCSPISGHTSVYWYQQALGLGLQFLLWYDEGEERNRGNFPPRFSGRQFPNYSSELNVNALELEDSALYLCASSSAHKTSLPDTQYFGPGTRLTVL.

This clone has just a few counts. The chain employs TRBV24-1 and TRBJ2-4; 9 bases fit TRBD1. Germline CDR1 and CDR2: KGHDR and SFDVKD. This CDR3 region has 15 residues. J gave up 4 bases and V 7 bases, and 7 bases lay outside the gene matches. The CDR3 DNA sequence: TGTGCCACCAGCGAGGGACAGGGAGGGAAAAACATTCAGTACTTC. This encodes CATSEGQGGKNIQYF.

V and J are TRBV9 and TRBJ2-1; D not certain. Germline V lookup: CDR1 SGDLS, CDR2 YYNGEE. The germline V and J ends were trimmed by 0 bases and 0 bases, with 7 bases remaining between them. This CDR3 spans 15 amino acids. The DNA for the CDR3 is TGTGCCAGCAGCGTAGCTACAGCCTCCTACAATGAGCAGTTCTTC. It specifies CASSVATASYNEQFF. The entire variable domain, with the rest obtained from reference TRBV9 and TRBJ2-1, is as follows: DSGVTQTPKHLITATGQRVTLRCSPRSGDLSVYWYQQSLDQGLQFLIQYYNGEERAKGNILERFSAQQFPDLHSELNLSSLELGDSALYFCASSVATASYNEQFFGPGTRLTVL.

This chain joins TRBV13 and TRBJ1-1; perhaps TRBD1 as D (5 bases). V gave up 4 bases and J gave up 4 bases, with 7 bases separating them. Germline assignment: CDR1 PRHDT and CDR2 FYEKMQ (reference sequence). The CDR3 sequence is 12 residues long. CDR3 sequence (DNA): TGTGCCAGCAGCTGGGGGGGCACTGAAGCTTTCTTT. As protein: CASSWGGTEAFF.

This chain's CDR3 is CASPGTGAGGATDTQYF. In nucleotides, the CDR3 is TGTGCCAGCCCCGGGACAGGGGCGGGGGGTGCCACAGATACGCAGTATTTT. The rearrangement links TRBV5-5 to TRBJ2-3, with 10 bases lining up with TRBD1. CDR1 and CDR2 from the germline V gene are SGHKS and YYEKEE (reference sequence). J was trimmed by 2 bases and V by 7 bases; bases with no gene match: 13. The CDR3 is 17 residues long.

This clone was counted once. V is TRBV5-1 and J is TRBJ1-1; possible D gene TRBD1, 6 bases. CDR1 SGHRS and CDR2 YFSETQ come from the germline V gene. The CDR3 is 17 amino acids. Trimming removed 0 bases from V and 5 bases from J, with 20 bases in between. The CDR3 loop is CASSLVPWPQGRTEAFF. CDR3 nucleotide sequence: TGCGCCAGCAGCTTGGTCCCCTGGCCCCAGGGGAGAACTGAAGCTTTCTTT.

This chain links TRBV30 with TRBJ2-7; a possible D gene is TRBD1 (6 bases). Trimming left V 3 bases short and J 7 bases short, with 25 bases between. This CDR3 contains 16 residues. CDR1 is GTSNPN, CDR2 SVGIG, per germline (reference sequence). Here the CDR3 DNA reads TGTGCCTGGAGCGATCTACCCGGACAGCCAAACGGGGAGCAGTACTTC. This sequence encodes CAWSDLPGQPNGEQYF. Looking up the rest from reference TRBV30 and TRBJ2-7 gives the full variable domain: SQTIHQWPATLVQPVGSPLSLECTVEGTSNPNLYWYRQAAGRGLQLLFYSVGIGQISSEVPQNLSASRPQDRQFILSSKKLLLSDSGFYLCAWSDLPGQPNGEQYFGPGTRLTVT.

The V and J genes are TRBV5-8 and TRBJ1-2, with D perhaps matching TRBD1 (6 bases). The CDR3 covers 16 residues. CDR1 is SGHTS and CDR2 is YDEGEE in the germline V gene. V was clipped by 0 bases and J by 0 bases, with 12 bases between them. The CDR3 DNA reads TGTGCCAGCAGCTTGGAACGGGACACCACTAACTATGGCTACACCTTC. It encodes CASSLERDTTNYGYTF. Full variable domain (missing parts from reference TRBV5-8 and TRBJ1-2): EAGVTQSPTHLIKTRGQQATLRCSPISGHTSVYWYQQALGLGLQFLLWYDEGEERNRGNFPPRFSGRQFPNYSSELNVNALELEDSALYLCASSLERDTTNYGYTFGSGTRLTVV.

The V call is TRBV16, the J call TRBJ1-4; D is undetermined. This CDR3 has 18 amino acids. Germline V CDR1 and CDR2: KGHSY, FQNENV. V lost 1 base, J lost 0 bases, and 15 bases lay in between. The CDR3 sequence is CASSQFQLGVSTNEKLFF. The CDR3 DNA is TGTGCCAGCAGCCAATTCCAATTGGGCGTTTCAACTAATGAAAAACTGTTTTTT.

The rearrangement uses TRBV28 and TRBJ2-3, with TRBD1 identical over 11 bases. V was clipped by 7 bases and J by 6 bases; unmatched bases: 9. The germline V gene has CDR1 MDHEN and CDR2 SYDVKM. This CDR3 is built from 15 residues. The CDR3 bases are TGTGCCAGCACCGATTGGACAGGGGGCTCCGATACGCAGTATTTT. This sequence encodes CASTDWTGGSDTQYF.

The genes are TRBV28 and TRBJ1-2, with TRBD1 as a possible D gene (5 bases). In germline, CDR1 is MDHEN, CDR2 SYDVKM. V was clipped by 1 base and J by 0 bases, with 12 bases between them. The CDR3 is made up of 16 amino acids. The CDR3 DNA reads as TGTGCCAGCAGTTTATCTGGACATCCCGCTAACTATGGCTACACCTTC. Translated: CASSLSGHPANYGYTF.

The CDR3 nucleotides are TGTGCCAGCAGCTTAGACCTTAACAGGGGAAAGGAGACCGGGGAGCTGTTTTTT. This sequence encodes CASSLDLNRGKETGELFF. The V call is TRBV7-2, the J call TRBJ2-2; 7 bases are shared with TRBD1. The junction had 13 bases not matched to a gene; V was cut back by 1 base and J by 5 bases. Germline V lookup: CDR1 SGHTA, CDR2 FQGNSA. The CDR3 is made up of 18 amino acids.

CDR3 bases: TGTGCCAGCAAGCGGGCTAGTCAATTTTTCAATGAGCAGTTCTTC. Protein sequence: CASKRASQFFNEQFF. The chain carries TRBV6-5 and TRBJ2-1, with D possibly TRBD2 on 6 matching bases. The CDR3 runs 15 residues. Trimming cost V 7 bases and J 6 bases, with 19 bases left between them. Germline V CDR1 and CDR2: MNHEY, SVGAGI.

The chain recombines TRBV7-2 with TRBJ2-7; D unclear. Germline V gene lookup returns CDR1 SGHTA and CDR2 FQGNSA. CDR3 length equals 13 residues. V was cut by 2 bases and J by 7 bases, with 12 bases left in between. The CDR3 protein is CASSLIPEREQYF. CDR3 DNA sequence: TGTGCCAGCAGCTTAATCCCGGAGAGGGAGCAGTACTTC.

The J gene is TRBJ2-7, the V gene TRBV30; TRBD2 is a possible D gene (6 bases). CDR3 length: 14 residues. With 2 bases removed from V and 6 bases from J, the gap between germline ends came to 17 bases. The germline V gene has CDR1 GTSNPN and CDR2 SVGIG (reference sequence). CDR3 sequence (DNA): TGTGCCTGGAGTCCCCCGGGACCGGGGGTCGAGCAGTACTTC. Translation gives CAWSPPGPGVEQYF.

The V gene is TRBV4-1, the J gene TRBJ1-2; the D gene is possibly TRBD1 (5 bases). The germline gives CDR1 MGHRA, CDR2 YSYEKL. This CDR3 is 15 amino acids long. V was pared by 0 bases and J by 2 bases, with 10 bases between. Written as DNA, the CDR3 is TGCGCCAGCAGCCAAGAATTTAGGGGAAACTATGGCTACACCTTC. Its protein product is CASSQEFRGNYGYTF.

The chain links TRBV7-3 to TRBJ2-7; D perhaps matches TRBD2 (7 bases). This CDR3 is 13 amino acids long. V was trimmed by 2 bases and J by 6 bases, leaving 11 bases between them. The germline CDR1 and CDR2 sequences are SGHTA and FQGTGA. The CDR3 here is CASSLYREGEQYF. Written as DNA, the CDR3 is TGTGCCAGCAGCTTATACAGGGAGGGCGAGCAGTACTTC.

This sequence joins TRBV25-1 and TRBJ2-5; the match to TRBD2 covers 7 bases. The CDR3 covers 16 residues. With V trimmed by 8 bases and J by 4 bases, 16 bases remained unmatched. Germline-derived CDR1 and CDR2 are MGHDK and SYGVNS. CDR3: CASALAGELVRETQYF. The CDR3 DNA is TGTGCCAGCGCCCTGGCGGGAGAGTTGGTCCGAGAGACCCAGTACTTC.

For this clone: Other DNA sequences in this specimen translate into the identical CDR3. This chain joins TRBV7-9 and TRBJ1-1; D is ambiguous. V shed 1 base and J shed 2 bases, with 8 bases lying between them. This CDR3 comprises 14 residues. Looked up from germline, CDR1 is SEHNR and CDR2 is FQNEAQ (reference sequence). The CDR3 region has the DNA TGTGCCAGCAGCTTAGGTGGGCCAAACACTGAAGCTTTCTTT. Translation gives CASSLGGPNTEAFF.

The J gene is TRBJ2-5, the V gene TRBV18, with D hard to call. V gave up 5 bases and J gave up 1 base, with 14 bases separating them. Germline V lookup: CDR1 KGHSH, CDR2 LQKENI. The length of the CDR3 is 15 residues. CDR3 protein: CASSSVTKSQETQYF. Here the CDR3 DNA reads TGTGCCAGCTCATCGGTAACTAAGAGCCAAGAGACCCAGTACTTC.

This chain connects TRBV28 to TRBJ1-5, with D possibly matching TRBD1 (6 bases). Looked up from germline, CDR1 is MDHEN and CDR2 is SYDVKM. The CDR3 is 15 amino acids. The V end lost 6 bases, the J end lost 0 bases, and 12 bases lay between the germline ends. The chain's CDR3 is CASRLTGRSNQPQHF. The CDR3 nucleotides are TGTGCCAGCAGACTGACAGGACGTAGCAATCAGCCCCAGCATTTT.

The chain links TRBV2 to TRBJ2-5; D ambiguous. V shed 6 bases and J shed 7 bases, with 9 bases lying between them. The CDR3 is 11 residues long. The germline CDR1 and CDR2 sequences are SNHLY and FYNNEI. CDR3 coding DNA: TGTGCCAGCAGGGCATCTGGGACCCAGTACTTC. Protein sequence: CASRASGTQYF. Combining the CDR3 with reference TRBV2 and TRBJ2-5 gives the whole variable domain EPEVTQTPSHQVTQMGQEVILRCVPISNHLYFYWYRQILGQKVEFLVSFYNNEISEKSEIFDDQFSVERPDGSNFTLKIRSTKLEDSAMYFCASRASGTQYFGPGTRLLVL.

CDR3: CASSSGQGARYEQYF. CDR3 nucleotide sequence: TGTGCCAGCAGTTCCGGACAGGGGGCTAGGTACGAGCAGTACTTC. The chain recombines TRBV6-5 with TRBJ2-7; 11 bases map to TRBD1. The CDR3 is 15 amino acids. CDR1 and CDR2 (germline): MNHEY, SVGAGI. Losses at the gene ends were 4 bases for V and 4 bases for J; bases not matched to a gene: 6.

This sequence joins TRBV6-4 and TRBJ2-1; TRBD1 might be the D (6 bases). Trimming stripped 5 bases from V and 2 bases from J, with 13 bases between. This CDR3 region has 15 residues. Germline CDR1 MRHNA, CDR2 SNTAGT. The CDR3 DNA reads as TGTGCCAGCAGTCCCGGACAGAGTACCTACAATGAGCAGTTCTTC. This gives the protein CASSPGQSTYNEQFF.

The gene calls are TRBV6-5 and TRBJ2-4; a possible D gene is TRBD1 (6 bases). The germline V gene encodes CDR1 MNHEY and CDR2 SVGAGI. The CDR3 is made up of 14 amino acids. V lost 7 bases and J lost 6, with 16 bases in between. CDR3 in DNA: TGTGCCAGCACCCAAGGGGGTCCGGCAAACATTCAGTACTTC. Encoded protein: CASTQGGPANIQYF.